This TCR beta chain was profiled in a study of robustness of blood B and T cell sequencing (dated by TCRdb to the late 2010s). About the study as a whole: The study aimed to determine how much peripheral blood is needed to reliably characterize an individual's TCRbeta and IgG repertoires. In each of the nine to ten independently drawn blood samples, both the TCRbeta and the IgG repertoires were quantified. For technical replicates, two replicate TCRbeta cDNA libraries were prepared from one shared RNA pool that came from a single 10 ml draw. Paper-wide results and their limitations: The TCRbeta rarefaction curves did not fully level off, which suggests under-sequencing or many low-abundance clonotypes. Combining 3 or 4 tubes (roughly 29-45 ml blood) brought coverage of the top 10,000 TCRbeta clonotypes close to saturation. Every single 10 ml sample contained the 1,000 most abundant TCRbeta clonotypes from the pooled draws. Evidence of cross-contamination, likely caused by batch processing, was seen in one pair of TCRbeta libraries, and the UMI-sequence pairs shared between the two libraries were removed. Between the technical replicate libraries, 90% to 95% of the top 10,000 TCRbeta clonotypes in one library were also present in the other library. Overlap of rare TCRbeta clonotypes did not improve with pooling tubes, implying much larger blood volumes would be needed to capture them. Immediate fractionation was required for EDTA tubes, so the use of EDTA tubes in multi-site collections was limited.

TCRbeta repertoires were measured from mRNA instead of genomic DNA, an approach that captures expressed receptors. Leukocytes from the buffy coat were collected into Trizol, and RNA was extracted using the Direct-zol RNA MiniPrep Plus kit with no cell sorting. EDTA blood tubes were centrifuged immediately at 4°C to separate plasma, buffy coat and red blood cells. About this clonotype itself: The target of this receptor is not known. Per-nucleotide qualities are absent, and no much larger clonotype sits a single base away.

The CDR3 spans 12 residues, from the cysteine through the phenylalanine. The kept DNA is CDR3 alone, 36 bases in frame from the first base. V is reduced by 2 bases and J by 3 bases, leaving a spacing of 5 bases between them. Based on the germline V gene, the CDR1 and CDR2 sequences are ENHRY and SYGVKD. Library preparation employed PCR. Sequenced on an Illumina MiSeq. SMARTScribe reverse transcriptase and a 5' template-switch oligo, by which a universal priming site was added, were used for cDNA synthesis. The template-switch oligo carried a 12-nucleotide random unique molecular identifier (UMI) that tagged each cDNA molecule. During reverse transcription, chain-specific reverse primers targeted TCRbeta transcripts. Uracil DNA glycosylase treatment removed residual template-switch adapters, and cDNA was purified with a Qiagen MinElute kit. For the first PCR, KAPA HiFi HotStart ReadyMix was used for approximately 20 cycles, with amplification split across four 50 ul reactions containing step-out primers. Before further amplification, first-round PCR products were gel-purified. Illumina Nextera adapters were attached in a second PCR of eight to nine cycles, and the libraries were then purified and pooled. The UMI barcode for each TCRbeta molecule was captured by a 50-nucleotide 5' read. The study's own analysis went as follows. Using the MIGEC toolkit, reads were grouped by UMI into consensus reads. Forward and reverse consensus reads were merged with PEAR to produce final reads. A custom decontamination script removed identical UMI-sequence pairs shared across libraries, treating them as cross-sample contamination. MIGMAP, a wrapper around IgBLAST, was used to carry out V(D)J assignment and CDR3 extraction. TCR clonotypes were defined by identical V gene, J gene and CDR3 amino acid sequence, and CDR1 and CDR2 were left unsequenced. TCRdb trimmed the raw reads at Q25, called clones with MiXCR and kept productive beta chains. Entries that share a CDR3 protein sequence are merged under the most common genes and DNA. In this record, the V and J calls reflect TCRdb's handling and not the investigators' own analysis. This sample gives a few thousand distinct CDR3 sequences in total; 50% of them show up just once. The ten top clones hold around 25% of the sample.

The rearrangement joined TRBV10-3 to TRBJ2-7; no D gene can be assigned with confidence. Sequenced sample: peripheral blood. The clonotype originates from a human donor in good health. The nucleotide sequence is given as TGTGCCATCAGTGAGACAAACTACGAGCAGTACTTC. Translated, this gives CAISETNYEQYF.